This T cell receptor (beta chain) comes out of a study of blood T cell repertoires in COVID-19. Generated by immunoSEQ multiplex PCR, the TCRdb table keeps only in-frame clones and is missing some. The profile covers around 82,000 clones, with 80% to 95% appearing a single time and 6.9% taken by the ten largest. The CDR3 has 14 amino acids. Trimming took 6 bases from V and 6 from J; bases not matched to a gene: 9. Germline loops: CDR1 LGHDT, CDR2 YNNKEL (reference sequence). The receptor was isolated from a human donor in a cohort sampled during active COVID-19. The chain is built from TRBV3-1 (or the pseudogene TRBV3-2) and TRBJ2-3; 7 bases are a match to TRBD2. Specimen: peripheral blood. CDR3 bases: TGTGCCAGCAGTTCCGGGGGGATACCCGATACGCAGTATTTT. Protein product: CASSSGGIPDTQYF.